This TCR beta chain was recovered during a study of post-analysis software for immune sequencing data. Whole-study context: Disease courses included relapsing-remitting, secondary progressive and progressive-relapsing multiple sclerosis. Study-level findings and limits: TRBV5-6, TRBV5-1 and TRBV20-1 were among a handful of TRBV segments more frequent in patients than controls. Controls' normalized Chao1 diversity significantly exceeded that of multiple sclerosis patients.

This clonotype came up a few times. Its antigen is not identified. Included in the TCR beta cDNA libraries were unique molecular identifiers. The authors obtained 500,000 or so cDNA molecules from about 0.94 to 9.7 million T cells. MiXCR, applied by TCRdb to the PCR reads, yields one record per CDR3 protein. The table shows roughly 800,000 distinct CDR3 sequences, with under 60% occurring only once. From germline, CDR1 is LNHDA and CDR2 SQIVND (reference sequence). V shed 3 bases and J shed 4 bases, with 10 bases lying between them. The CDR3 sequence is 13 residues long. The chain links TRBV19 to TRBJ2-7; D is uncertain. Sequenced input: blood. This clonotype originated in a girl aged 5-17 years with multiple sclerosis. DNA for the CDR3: TGTGCCAGTAGTATGGGCGTCGGATACGAGCAGTACTTC. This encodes CASSMGVGYEQYF.